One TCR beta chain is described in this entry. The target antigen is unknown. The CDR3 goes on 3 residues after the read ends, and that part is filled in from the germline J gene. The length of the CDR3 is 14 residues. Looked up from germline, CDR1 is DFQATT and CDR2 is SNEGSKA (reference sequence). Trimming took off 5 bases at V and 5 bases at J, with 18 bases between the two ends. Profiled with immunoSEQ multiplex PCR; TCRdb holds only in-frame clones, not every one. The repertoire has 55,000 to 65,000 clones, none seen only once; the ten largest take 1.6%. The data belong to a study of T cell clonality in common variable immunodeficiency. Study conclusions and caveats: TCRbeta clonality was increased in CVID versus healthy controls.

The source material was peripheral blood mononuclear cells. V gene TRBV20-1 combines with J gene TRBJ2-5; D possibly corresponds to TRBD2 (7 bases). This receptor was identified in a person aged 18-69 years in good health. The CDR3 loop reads CSALLRGGVETQYF. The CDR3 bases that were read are TGCAGTGCTCTGCTTAGGGGGGGGGTGGAGACC.